In this sample, the clone carrying this TCR beta chain turned up once. The sample comes from a study of blood T cell repertoires in COVID-19. Study as a whole: COVID-19 samples from acute and convalescent phases originated in the United States, Italy and Spain. PBMCs, B-cell-depleted T cells, or T cells were the source of the cDNA or gDNA that made up the material.

Seattle cases were enrolled at active infection and followed longitudinally. The CDR3 is 14 residues long. Deletions cut 6 bases from V and 1 base from J, with 12 bases between. Germline CDR1 is MNHEY and CDR2 is SVGAGI. The protocol was immunoSEQ multiplex PCR, while the TCRdb copy is restricted to in-frame clones and leaves out a portion. The sample yields tens of thousands of clones, 84% seen once. This sequence was found in a man in his 60s with COVID-19, enrolled during active disease. Sequencing input: peripheral blood. The V and J genes are TRBV6-5 and TRBJ2-5; TRBD1 might be the D (6 bases). Written as DNA, the CDR3 is TGTGCCAGCAGGCGGACAGCGCCCCAAGAGACCCAGTACTTC. As protein: CASRRTAPQETQYF.